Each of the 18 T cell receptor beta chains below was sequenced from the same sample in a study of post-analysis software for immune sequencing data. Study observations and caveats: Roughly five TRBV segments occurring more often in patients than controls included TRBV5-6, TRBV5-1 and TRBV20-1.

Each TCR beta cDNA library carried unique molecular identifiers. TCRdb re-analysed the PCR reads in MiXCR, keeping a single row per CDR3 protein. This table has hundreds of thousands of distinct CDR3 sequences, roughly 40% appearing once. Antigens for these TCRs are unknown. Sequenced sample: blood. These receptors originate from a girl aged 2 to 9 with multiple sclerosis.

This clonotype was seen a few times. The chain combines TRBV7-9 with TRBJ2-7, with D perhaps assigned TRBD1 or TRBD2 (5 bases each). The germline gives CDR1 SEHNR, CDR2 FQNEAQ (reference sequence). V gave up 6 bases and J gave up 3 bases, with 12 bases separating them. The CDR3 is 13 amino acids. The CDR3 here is CASRAGTVYEQYF. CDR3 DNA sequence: TGTGCCAGCAGAGCCGGGACCGTCTACGAGCAGTACTTC. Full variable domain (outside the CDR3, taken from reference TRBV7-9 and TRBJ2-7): DTGVSQNPRHKITKRGQNVTFRCDPISEHNRLYWYRQTLGQGPEFLTYFQNEAQLEKSRLLSDRFSAERPKGSFSTLEIQRTEQGDSAMYLCASRAGTVYEQYFGPGTRLTVT.

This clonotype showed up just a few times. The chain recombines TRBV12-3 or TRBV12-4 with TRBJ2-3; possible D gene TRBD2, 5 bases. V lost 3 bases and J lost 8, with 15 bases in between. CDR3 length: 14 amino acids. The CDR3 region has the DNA TGTGCCAGCAGTTTTAATTATGGGGAGAGTACGCAGTATTTT. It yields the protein CASSFNYGESTQYF.

CDR3 amino acids: CASSLLPSEDTGELFF. CDR3 bases: TGTGCCAGCAGTTTATTACCTAGCGAGGACACCGGGGAGCTGTTTTTT. The V call is TRBV28, the J call TRBJ2-2; tentative D call: TRBD2 (6 bases). This CDR3 has 16 amino acids. Trimming cost V 1 base and J 3 bases, with 12 bases left between them. Per the germline V gene, CDR1 is MDHEN and CDR2 is SYDVKM.

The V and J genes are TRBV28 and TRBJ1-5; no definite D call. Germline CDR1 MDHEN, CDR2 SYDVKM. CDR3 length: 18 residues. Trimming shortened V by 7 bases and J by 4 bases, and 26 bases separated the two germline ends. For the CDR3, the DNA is TGTGCCAGCACCCTCCTGGTAGGCAGTCTCTTGTTTAATCAGCCCCAGCATTTT. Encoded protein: CASTLLVGSLLFNQPQHF.

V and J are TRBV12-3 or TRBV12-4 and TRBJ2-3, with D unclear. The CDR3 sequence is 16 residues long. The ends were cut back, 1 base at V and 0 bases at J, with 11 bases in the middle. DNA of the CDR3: TGTGCCAGCAGTTTAGATGACAACCCTAGCACAGATACGCAGTATTTT. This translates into CASSLDDNPSTDTQYF.

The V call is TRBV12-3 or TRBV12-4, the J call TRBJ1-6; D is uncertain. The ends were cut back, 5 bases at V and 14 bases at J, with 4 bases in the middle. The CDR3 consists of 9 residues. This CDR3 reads CASSQSLHF. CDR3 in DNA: TGTGCCAGCAGTCAATCCCTCCACTTT.

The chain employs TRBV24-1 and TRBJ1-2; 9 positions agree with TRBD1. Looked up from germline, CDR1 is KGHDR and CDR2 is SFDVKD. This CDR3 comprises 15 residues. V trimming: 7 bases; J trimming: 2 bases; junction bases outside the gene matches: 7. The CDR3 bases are TGTGCCACCAGCCAGTCCGGGACAGGGAACTATGGCTACACCTTC. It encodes CATSQSGTGNYGYTF.

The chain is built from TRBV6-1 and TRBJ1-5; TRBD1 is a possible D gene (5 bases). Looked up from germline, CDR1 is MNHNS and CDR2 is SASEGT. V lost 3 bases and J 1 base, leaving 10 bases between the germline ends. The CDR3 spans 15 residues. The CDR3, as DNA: TGTGCCAGCAGTGAGCAGGGATTAAGCAATCAGCCCCAGCATTTT. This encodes CASSEQGLSNQPQHF.

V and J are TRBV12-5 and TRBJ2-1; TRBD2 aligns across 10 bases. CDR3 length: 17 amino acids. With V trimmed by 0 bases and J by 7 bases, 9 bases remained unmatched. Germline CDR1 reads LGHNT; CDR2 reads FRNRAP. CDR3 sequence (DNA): TGTGCTAGTGGTTTGGTACTAGCGGGAACCCACGGTAATGAGCAGTTCTTC. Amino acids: CASGLVLAGTHGNEQFF.

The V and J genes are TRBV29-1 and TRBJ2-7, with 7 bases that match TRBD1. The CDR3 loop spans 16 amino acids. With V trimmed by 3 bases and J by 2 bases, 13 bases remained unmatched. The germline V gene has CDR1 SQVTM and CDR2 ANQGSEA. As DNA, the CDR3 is TGCAGCGTTGACAGAGGCTGGTGGGACAGAACCTACGAGCAGTACTTC. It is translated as CSVDRGWWDRTYEQYF.

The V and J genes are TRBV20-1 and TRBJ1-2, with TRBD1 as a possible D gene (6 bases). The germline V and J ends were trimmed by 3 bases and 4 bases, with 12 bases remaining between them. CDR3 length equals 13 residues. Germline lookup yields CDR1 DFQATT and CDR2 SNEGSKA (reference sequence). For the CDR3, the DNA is TGCAGTGCTAGCGTGGACAGCCCCTATGGCTACACCTTC. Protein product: CSASVDSPYGYTF.

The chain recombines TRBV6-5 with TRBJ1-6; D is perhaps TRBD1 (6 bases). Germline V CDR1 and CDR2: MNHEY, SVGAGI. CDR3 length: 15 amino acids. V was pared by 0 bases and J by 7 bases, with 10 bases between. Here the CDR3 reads CASSYSLQGNSPLHF. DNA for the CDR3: TGTGCCAGCAGTTACTCTCTCCAGGGGAATTCACCCCTCCACTTT.

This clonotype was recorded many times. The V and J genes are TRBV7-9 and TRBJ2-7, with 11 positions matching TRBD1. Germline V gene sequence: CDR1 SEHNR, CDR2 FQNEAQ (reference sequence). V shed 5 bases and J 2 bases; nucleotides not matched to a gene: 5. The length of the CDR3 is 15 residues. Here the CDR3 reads CASSRGQGGTYEQYF. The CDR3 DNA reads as TGTGCCAGCAGCCGGGGACAGGGGGGCACCTACGAGCAGTACTTC.

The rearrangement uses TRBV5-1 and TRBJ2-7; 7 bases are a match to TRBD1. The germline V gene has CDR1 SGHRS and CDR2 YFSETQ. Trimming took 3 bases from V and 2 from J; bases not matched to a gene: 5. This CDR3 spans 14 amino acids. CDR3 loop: CASSSGQPPYEQYF. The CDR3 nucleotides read TGCGCCAGCAGCTCGGGACAGCCGCCCTACGAGCAGTACTTC.

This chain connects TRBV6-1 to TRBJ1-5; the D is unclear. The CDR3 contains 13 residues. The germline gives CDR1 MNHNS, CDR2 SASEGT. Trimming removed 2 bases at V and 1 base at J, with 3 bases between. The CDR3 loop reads CASSEYSNQPQHF. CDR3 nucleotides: TGTGCCAGCAGTGAATACAGCAATCAGCCCCAGCATTTT.

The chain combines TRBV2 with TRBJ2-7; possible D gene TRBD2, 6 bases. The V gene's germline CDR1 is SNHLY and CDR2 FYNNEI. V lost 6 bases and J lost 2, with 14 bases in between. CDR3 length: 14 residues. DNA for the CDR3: TGTGCCAGCAGAGAAACCGGGACTGCCTACGAGCAGTACTTC. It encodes CASRETGTAYEQYF.

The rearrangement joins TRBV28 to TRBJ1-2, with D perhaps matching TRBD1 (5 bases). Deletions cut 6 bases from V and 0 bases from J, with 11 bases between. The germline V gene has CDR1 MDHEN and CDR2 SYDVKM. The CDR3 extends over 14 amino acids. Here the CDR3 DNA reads TGTGCCAGCAGCTTCACGGGGCCTAACTATGGCTACACCTTC. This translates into CASSFTGPNYGYTF.

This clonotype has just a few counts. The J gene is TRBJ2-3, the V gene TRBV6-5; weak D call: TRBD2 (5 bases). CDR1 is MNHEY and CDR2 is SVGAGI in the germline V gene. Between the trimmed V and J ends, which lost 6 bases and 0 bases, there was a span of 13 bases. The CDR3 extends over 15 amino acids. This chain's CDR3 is CASSPSGFSTDTQYF. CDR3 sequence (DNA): TGTGCCAGCAGCCCAAGCGGTTTTAGCACAGATACGCAGTATTTT.